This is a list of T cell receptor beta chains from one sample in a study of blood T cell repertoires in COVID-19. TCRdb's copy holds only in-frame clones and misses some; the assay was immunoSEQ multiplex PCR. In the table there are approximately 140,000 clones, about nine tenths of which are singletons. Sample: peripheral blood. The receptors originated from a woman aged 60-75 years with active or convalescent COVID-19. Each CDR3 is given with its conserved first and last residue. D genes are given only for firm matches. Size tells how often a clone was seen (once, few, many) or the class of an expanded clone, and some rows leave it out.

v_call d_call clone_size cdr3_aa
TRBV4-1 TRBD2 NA CASSQDGTSGYEQYF
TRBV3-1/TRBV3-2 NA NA CASSQTNLSNYGYTF
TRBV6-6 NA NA CASSSEGNEQYF
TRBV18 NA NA CASSPGHPDEKLFF
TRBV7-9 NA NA CASSLSGRVGYGYTF
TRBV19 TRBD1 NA CASSKGTGFQPQHF
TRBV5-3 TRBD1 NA CARGRSRDRGLTQYF
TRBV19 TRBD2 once CASSSGLAGGLAGELFF
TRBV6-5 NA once CASIFQGTEAFF
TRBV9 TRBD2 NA CASSVSGAGAREQYF
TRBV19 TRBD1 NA CATGTENTGELFF
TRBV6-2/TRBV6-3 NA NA CASSYSRAATDWYF
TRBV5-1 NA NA CASSLPGTGELFF
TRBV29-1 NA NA CSVKAVDGYTF
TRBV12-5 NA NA CASGLVGDRQVRGNTIYF
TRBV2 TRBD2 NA CASTSGGGATDTQYF
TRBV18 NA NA CASSASLGATIKGQFF
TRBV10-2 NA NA CASRQAGTEAFF